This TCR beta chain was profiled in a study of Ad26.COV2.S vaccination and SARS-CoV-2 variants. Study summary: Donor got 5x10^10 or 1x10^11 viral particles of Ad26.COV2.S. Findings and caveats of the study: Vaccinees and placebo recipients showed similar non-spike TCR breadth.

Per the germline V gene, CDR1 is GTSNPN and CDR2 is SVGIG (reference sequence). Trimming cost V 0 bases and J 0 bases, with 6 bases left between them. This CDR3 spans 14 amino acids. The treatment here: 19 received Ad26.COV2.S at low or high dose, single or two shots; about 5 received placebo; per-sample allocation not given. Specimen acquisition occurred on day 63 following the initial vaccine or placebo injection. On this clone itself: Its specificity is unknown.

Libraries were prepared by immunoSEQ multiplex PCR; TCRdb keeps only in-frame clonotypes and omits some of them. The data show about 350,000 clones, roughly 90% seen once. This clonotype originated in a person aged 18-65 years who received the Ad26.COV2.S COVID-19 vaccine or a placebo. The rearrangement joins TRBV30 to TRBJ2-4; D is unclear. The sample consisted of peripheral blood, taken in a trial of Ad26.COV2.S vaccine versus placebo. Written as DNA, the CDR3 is TGTGCCTGGAGTGTAGGAGTAGCCAAAAACATTCAGTACTTC. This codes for CAWSVGVAKNIQYF. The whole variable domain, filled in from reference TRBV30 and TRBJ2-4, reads SQTIHQWPATLVQPVGSPLSLECTVEGTSNPNLYWYRQAAGRGLQLLFYSVGIGQISSEVPQNLSASRPQDRQFILSSKKLLLSDSGFYLCAWSVGVAKNIQYFGAGTRLSVL.